Included here is one T cell receptor beta chain sequence, with context. Its antigen is as yet unknown. The record originates from a study of beta chain features in type 1 diabetes. General study points: Significant though moderate, a shortening of TCRB CDR3s appeared in all four CD4+ subsets of Type 1 diabetes patients.

Since all of the isolated RNA was reverse transcribed, expressed TCRB transcripts were what got sequenced. Produced via immunoSEQ multiplex PCR; TCRdb's table is partial and in-frame only. Here the sample spans roughly 180,000 clones, roughly 8% being singletons. The CDR3 contains 13 residues. Deletions cut 1 base from V and 7 bases from J, with 13 bases between. The germline V gene has CDR1 SQVTM and CDR2 ANQGSEA. The sequenced material came from central memory CD4+ T cells from blood. The V and J genes are TRBV29-1 and TRBJ2-5; tentative D call: TRBD2 (6 bases). This clonotype originated in a man between 18 and 29 years old with type 1 diabetes. The CDR3 spells CSVEGGLGGTQYF. DNA of the CDR3: TGCAGCGTTGAAGGGGGCTTGGGAGGGACCCAGTACTTC.